This TCR beta chain was identified in a study of blood T cell repertoires in COVID-19. At the level of the study: Samples came from the United States, Italy and Spain, spanning acute and convalescent COVID-19.

This clone was counted between two and nine times. Libraries were prepared by immunoSEQ multiplex PCR; TCRdb keeps only in-frame clonotypes and omits some of them. This sample has roughly 520,000 clones, with 70% to 90% found just once. In germline, CDR1 is MNHEY, CDR2 SVGEGT. There are 13 residues in the CDR3. V gave up 0 bases and J gave up 9 bases; unmatched junction bases: 0. Those enrolled, adults aged roughly 18 to 89 years, came from about 24 US areas. Sequencing was carried out using PBMCs or T cells enriched from blood (not recorded which). This sequence originates from a middle-aged woman who had recovered from COVID-19. The rearrangement joins TRBV6-2 or TRBV6-3 to TRBJ2-1; 9 nucleotides align to TRBD2. As DNA, the CDR3 is TGTGCCAGCAGTTACTCGACTAGCGGTGAGCAGTTCTTC. Protein sequence: CASSYSTSGEQFF.